This TCR beta chain is from a study of cytomegalovirus exposure and HLA in healthy donors. The overall study: A prior study identified 117 million unique TCR beta sequences from roughly 170 million T cells. General study points: Later work showed greater clonal expansion in HLA-associated TCR beta chains than in equally common others.

The trim removed 3 bases at V and 3 bases at J, leaving 10 bases unmatched. The CDR3 runs to 16 residues. The germline V gene encodes CDR1 KGHSH and CDR2 LQKENI. The PCR contained 60 Vbeta and 13 Jbeta primers. The repertoire was sequenced with immunoSEQ multiplex PCR; TCRdb's copy has only in-frame clones and lacks some. The repertoire table contains approximately 52,000 clones. A word on this clone: Antigen specificity is unknown.

Donors counted as nominally healthy when sampled, yet unrecorded immune exposures were likely. The receptor was derived from a woman in her sixties in good health and CMV-seropositive. The chain combines TRBV18 with TRBJ2-5; 7 positions agree with TRBD1. What was sequenced was PBMCs. The CDR3 here is CASSPPTGAAEETQYF. CDR3 nucleotides: TGTGCCAGCTCACCCCCCACAGGGGCCGCCGAAGAGACCCAGTACTTC.